This paragraph reports one T cell receptor beta chain. Ophthalmopathy patients showed a Clinical Activity Score of at least 3, NOSPECS grade of at least 4 and duration under 3 months. Clinical symptoms, serum thyroxine and TRAb, thyroid ultrasound and orbital computed tomography together formed the diagnostic basis. These data are taken from a study of T cells in Graves' hyperthyroidism and ophthalmopathy. CDR1 LGHNA and CDR2 YNFKEQ come from the germline V gene. Trimming shortened V by 0 bases and J by 3 bases, and 11 bases separated the two germline ends. This CDR3 is built from 15 residues. RNA transcripts gave rise to amplified TCR beta CDR3 regions. Carried out on the TCR CDR3, a first-round RT-PCR used the HTBI primer set. TCRdb re-derived calls from the multiplex PCR reads in MiXCR, one entry per CDR3 protein. The data show 550,000 to 600,000 distinct CDR3 sequences, with more than 13% seen just once and about 7% held by the top ten.

The rearrangement links TRBV4-2 to TRBJ1-2; D ambiguous. The material sequenced was blood. This clonotype originated in a woman between 18 and 29 years old with Graves' ophthalmopathy. CDR3: CASSQDWADYYGYTF. The CDR3 nucleotides are TGTGCCAGCAGCCAAGATTGGGCAGACTACTATGGCTACACCTTC.